These 11 T cell receptor beta chains came from one sample sequenced in a study of blood T cell repertoires in COVID-19. TCRdb's copy holds only in-frame clones and misses some; the assay was immunoSEQ multiplex PCR. The sample carries 80,000 to 95,000 clones, roughly 79% recorded once. Sequenced: peripheral blood. These receptors originate from a man older than 75 with COVID-19, enrolled during active disease.

V usage is TRBV18 and J usage is TRBJ2-5, with a weak D call TRBD1 (6 bases). CDR1 KGHSH and CDR2 LQKENI come from the germline V gene. V shed 1 base and J shed 2 bases, with 17 bases lying between them. The CDR3 is made up of 17 amino acids. The CDR3 region has the DNA TGTGCCAGCTCACCACTACTCCTAAGGACAGAGCAAGAGACCCAGTACTTC. This translates into CASSPLLLRTEQETQYF. Full variable domain (rest looked up from reference TRBV18 and TRBJ2-5): NAGVMQNPRHLVRRRGQEARLRCSPMKGHSHVYWYRQLPEEGLKFMVYLQKENIIDESGMPKERFSAEFPKEGPSILRIQQVVRGDSAAYFCASSPLLLRTEQETQYFGPGTRLLVL.

This clone was recorded once. CDR3 loop: CASSTGYMNTEAFF. CDR3 DNA: TGTGCCAGCAGCACCGGGTACATGAACACTGAAGCTTTCTTT. The V call is TRBV5-5, the J call TRBJ1-1; D gene uncertain. The CDR3 is 14 amino acids. V lost 4 bases and J lost 0, with 10 bases in between. Germline V gene data show CDR1 as SGHKS and CDR2 as YYEKEE (reference sequence). Together with reference TRBV5-5 and TRBJ1-1, the CDR3 gives the full variable domain: DAGVTQSPTHLIKTRGQQVTLRCSPISGHKSVSWYQQVLGQGPQFIFQYYEKEERGRGNFPDRFSARQFPNYSSELNVNALLLGDSALYLCASSTGYMNTEAFFGQGTRLTVV.

The V call is TRBV4-1, the J call TRBJ1-2; D gene unclear. Germline loops: CDR1 MGHRA, CDR2 YSYEKL. This CDR3 comprises 15 residues. V shed 1 base and J shed 4 bases, with 13 bases lying between them. The CDR3 bases are TGCGCCAGCAGCCAAGTCCCGGGGTCTCGCTATGGCTACACCTTC. Translated, it gives CASSQVPGSRYGYTF.

The chain employs TRBV7-9 and TRBJ1-4; the D is unclear. The V end was cut by 11 bases, the J end by 0 bases, with 10 bases between. The CDR3 has 13 residues. Germline assignment: CDR1 SEHNR and CDR2 FQNEAQ (reference sequence). The CDR3 DNA reads as TGTGCCTCCGCGGCAGCAACTAATGAAAAACTGTTTTTT. Amino acids: CASAAATNEKLFF.

The rearrangement uses TRBV5-1 and TRBJ1-1; D may be TRBD1 (5 bases). V was shortened by 4 bases and J by 6 bases, with 16 bases between the two germline ends. The length of the CDR3 is 14 residues. In germline, CDR1 is SGHRS, CDR2 YFSETQ. The CDR3 sequence is CASSPPFGGAEAFF. CDR3 in DNA: TGCGCCAGCAGCCCCCCGTTTGGGGGGGCTGAAGCTTTCTTT.

This rearrangement joins TRBV27 to TRBJ1-2; D unresolved. The germline V gene encodes CDR1 MNHEY and CDR2 SMNVEV (reference sequence). CDR3 length: 16 residues. Trimming left V 0 bases short and J 0 bases short, with 11 bases between. The CDR3, as DNA: TGTGCCAGCAGTTTATCGCTCCCAGATCCTAACTATGGCTACACCTTC. Translating it yields CASSLSLPDPNYGYTF.

The genes are TRBV18 and TRBJ1-4; D is possibly TRBD1 (6 bases). V lost 3 bases to trimming and J lost 0 bases, with 11 bases between them. Germline V CDR1 and CDR2: KGHSH, LQKENI. The CDR3 runs to 16 residues. The CDR3 loop is CASSPTGPATNEKLFF. The CDR3 nucleotides read TGTGCCAGCTCACCTACAGGGCCCGCAACTAATGAAAAACTGTTTTTT.

This clone was detected once. The gene calls are TRBV5-1 and TRBJ2-3; weak D call: TRBD2 (6 bases). The V gene's germline CDR1 is SGHRS and CDR2 YFSETQ. This CDR3 spans 18 amino acids. The V gene lost 0 bases and the J gene lost 2 bases, with 19 bases spanning the gap. CDR3 protein: CASSLGSGGTDYTDTQYF. The CDR3 DNA reads as TGCGCCAGCAGCTTGGGGTCGGGCGGGACTGACTACACAGATACGCAGTATTTT.

The chain combines TRBV12-3 or TRBV12-4 with TRBJ2-1, with TRBD1 as a possible D gene (5 bases). This CDR3 is built from 13 residues. V was trimmed by 5 bases and J by 9 bases, leaving 14 bases between them. The CDR3: CASSPKTVSEQFF. Here the CDR3 DNA reads TGTGCCAGCAGTCCAAAGACAGTATCTGAGCAGTTCTTC.

The chain combines TRBV27 with TRBJ2-1, with 10 positions matching TRBD2. The CDR3 is made up of 16 amino acids. Germline assignment: CDR1 MNHEY and CDR2 SMNVEV (reference sequence). J was trimmed by 4 bases and V by 6 bases; bases with no gene match: 9. Here the CDR3 reads CASRTVAGGGYNEQFF. The CDR3 coding sequence is TGTGCCAGCAGAACAGTAGCGGGGGGCGGGTACAATGAGCAGTTCTTC.

In its sample, this clone was seen once. This chain links TRBV6-2 or TRBV6-3 with TRBJ2-5; 13 bases are shared with TRBD2. The CDR3 consists of 16 residues. The V gene's germline CDR1 is MNHEY and CDR2 SVGEGT. V gave up 5 bases and J gave up 5 bases; unmatched junction bases: 8. The DNA for the CDR3 is TGTGCCAGCAGTCGCGGACTAGCGGGGGCCCGGGAGACCCAGTACTTC. It is translated as CASSRGLAGARETQYF.